This T cell receptor beta chain was found in a study of cytomegalovirus exposure and HLA in healthy donors (dated by TCRdb to between 2016 and 2019). As for the study more broadly: An earlier analysis of some 550 of the donors reported about 290 Gb of sequence data and 100 million to 130 million unique TCR beta sequences from 150 million to 200 million T cells. An early release covering just under 650 HLA-typed donors comprised around 300 gigabases of sequencing data and about 90 million unique TCR sequences. Among the approximately 420 genotyped donors, under 90% belonged to the genetic ancestry cluster associated with self-reported Caucasian donors. The study aimed to test whether signatures of past pathogen exposure could be identified by cataloging public T cell receptors. Using immunosequencing, the study profiled T cell repertoires from around 670 subjects and related those repertoires to cytomegalovirus serostatus. Along with the roughly 670-subject first cohort, a separate validation cohort of over a hundred different subjects was used. The study combined high-throughput TCR immunosequencing, statistical association of individual TCRs with disease status, and machine learning to predict cytomegalovirus infection status. A later analysis re-examined previously published TCR beta repertoires from just over 650 donors and added high-resolution HLA genotyping to investigate patterns of TCR occurrence. Rather than using new phenotypic data, the later analysis identified candidate immune exposures from TCR beta sequences and from how often those sequences occurred across donors. An earlier analysis of some 600 of the donors applied high-throughput TCR beta sequencing to assess whether each TCR beta V gene segment acted as functional or pseudogenic. Donor age, sex, ethnicity and CMV serostatus were collected together with the repertoire data. A later genetic analysis used genome-wide SNP genotypes for about 65% of the 666 donors, treating that subset as a discovery cohort. All discovery cohort repertoires had been generated on a single sequencing platform. Both class I and class II loci were covered by HLA typing, at four-digit resolution. Typing coverage varied by locus: roughly 629-630 donors for A, B, C, DRB1 and DQB1; more than 500 for DQA1; 600 to 610 for DPA1; fewer than 480 for DPB1. Because of strong linkage in the cohort, roughly five DR-DQ haplotypes were treated as single units for association and clustering. Across around 400 genotyped donors of the cohort, an average of approximately 200,000 unique TCR beta nucleotide sequences per donor were sequenced, and 15% to 20% of those sequences were non-productive.

Trimming removed 8 bases from V and 6 bases from J; the gene matches leave 5 bases unexplained. The CDR1 and CDR2 encoded by the germline V gene are SQVTM and ANQGSEA. Including the terminal cysteine and phenylalanine, the CDR3 comprises 11 residues. The kept DNA is CDR3 alone, 33 bases in frame from the first base. The cohort was made up of 666 healthy bone marrow donors. All cohort members were sampled while nominally healthy, although unrecorded immune exposures were likely present. The donor was CMV seropositive and belonged to the group of about 290 seropositive cohort members. A peripheral blood sample was provided by each donor, and peripheral blood mononuclear cells were used for TCR beta sequencing. The Qiagen DNeasy Blood Extraction Kit was used to extract genomic DNA from the blood cell samples. The protocol used for the library was the immunoSEQ multiplex PCR assay. For the multiplex PCR, a mixture combining 60 forward primers for TCR Vbeta segments and 13 reverse primers for TCR Jbeta segments was used. The CDR3 region of rearranged TCR beta genes was amplified from genomic DNA with a multiplex PCR assay. The Illumina HiSeq System was used to sequence the amplified TCR beta libraries as 87-base-pair reads. The source study handled its data this way. In a later analysis, around 80 million unique TCR beta chains were counted across the 650 to 700 repertoires, and around 10 million of these chains were shared by at least two donors. Raw reads were error-corrected and collapsed into unique sequences with a nearest-neighbor algorithm that merged closely related sequences to remove PCR and sequencing errors. CDR3 sequences were aligned to IMGT reference sequences to assign V, D and J gene segments. For a sequence to be retained, a match of at least six nucleotides was required to both a V gene segment and a J gene segment. A rearrangement counted as productive if the CDR3 had no stop codons and remained in frame with V and J, and every other rearrangement counted as non-productive. CDR3 was defined according to IMGT convention as the region running from the second conserved V-encoded cysteine to the conserved J-encoded phenylalanine. The earlier analysis of some 600 of the donors excluded sequences that lacked an unambiguous match to a single V gene segment. An earlier analysis of about 590 of the donors classified V segments as functional when productive rearrangements were above 56.7% and as segregating when the standard deviation between donors was above 5%. A statistical classification framework was built to diagnose cytomegalovirus status from the catalog of TCR beta chain sequences. In a later analysis, V and J genes were assigned by comparing TCR nucleotide sequences against IMGT/GENE-DB human TR gene sequences. A later analysis assigned CDR3 sequences and most-parsimonious VDJ recombination scenarios with the TCRdist pipeline. In a later analysis, each TCR beta chain was defined by its CDR3 amino acid sequence together with its V-gene family, and reads without a unique V-gene family were excluded. As a way to deal with suspected cross-contamination and a sequencing artifact, a later analysis dropped approximately 570 nucleotide sequences that were highly shared and had low generation probability. For each public chain, a later analysis derived a clonal expansion index from normalized ranks of inferred template counts within each repertoire. Generation probabilities in a later analysis came from a VDJ recombination model fitted to out-of-frame rearrangements, and those results were checked against IGoR. Hypergeometric tests were used in a later analysis to score TCR-TCR, TCR-HLA and TCR-CMV co-occurrence, with a repertoire-size bias correction applied to the TCR pairs. To estimate false discovery rates, a later analysis permuted the HLA or CMV assignments 20 times. A later analysis grouped co-occurring TCRs with DBSCAN, adding TCRdist sequence similarity when clustering within HLA-allele-positive subsets. Repertoires with fewer than 30,000 or more than 120,000 public chains, plus five repertoires with anomalous nucleotide sharing, were excluded from co-occurrence clustering. Sourced from immuneACCESS, this table was stored by TCRdb with only in-frame sequences that have V and J called. A share of the clones is absent; for the studies checked, an unresolved V gene accounts for under half, and the remainder has no known explanation. Clone size and the V and J calls come from that table; the DNA yielded D and trimming. In this sample the table shows more than 100,000 clones, 72% of which occur a single time. Clones ranked in the top ten supply approximately 3.9% of the sample.

Comment on this clone: Its antigen is currently not known. The input lacks base qualities; no much larger clone sits a single base away.

The paper's findings and limits, for the study overall: In an earlier analysis of about 550 of the donors, most TCR beta V segments were observed in productive rearrangements about 90% or about 30% of the time, broadly matching IMGT annotations. In vitro tests confirmed that a few of the cytomegalovirus-associated TCR beta chains recognize cytomegalovirus antigens. Most CMV-associated TCR beta chains appeared to be HLA-restricted in a later analysis, and the HLA associations seemed to be driven largely by CMV exposure. According to a later genetic analysis, donors in an Asian-associated ancestry cluster had fewer N-insertions in productive TCRs than the approximately 690-donor mean. HLA typing was unavailable for some donors at each locus, so association tests used only the typed subset. The sequencing pipeline was judged likely to have produced a cluster of highly shared sequence variants as a technical artifact. Roughly uniform sequencing depth across donors was assumed in presence/absence analyses, although this assumption may not hold. According to a later analysis, TCR association rates differed among HLA loci, with DRB1 alleles showing the most associated TCRs and HLA-C alleles showing the fewest. CMV serostatus was the only immune exposure information available for the cohort. This cohort had only TCR beta chains sequenced, and the lack of alpha or paired-chain data limited which features could be detected. An association between a missense DCLRE1C variant and V-gene and J-gene trimming of TCR beta chains was found in a later genetic analysis and replicated in an independent cohort. A further reported finding was that TCR beta sequences accurately predicted the HLA-A and HLA-B alleles for most subjects in the first cohort. Correlated functional status among segregating V segments might be attributable to linkage disequilibrium, but an unknown experimental factor could not be ruled out. In a later analysis, 16,951 TCR beta sequences were associated with specific HLA alleles at a false discovery rate of 0.05. In both the original and validation cohorts, the classifier was reported to diagnose cytomegalovirus status with high specificity and sensitivity. Because counts were too low, more than 15 rarely observed V segments, including chromosome 9 orphons, were left out of the earlier analysis of 587 of the donors. Most TCR sequences were seen in very few donors, while some public TCRs were found in many individuals. Strong co-occurrence of HLA alleles, especially DR and DQ, made assigning TCR associations to individual alleles difficult. The study listed 164 TCR beta chains as associated with cytomegalovirus. In a later analysis, several top co-occurrence clusters were reported to appear linked to parvovirus B19, influenza, CMV and Epstein-Barr virus. Some IMGT-functional V segments, including TRBV6-2 and TRBV6-3, could not be told apart with the 87-base-pair reads, so those segments were excluded. In a later analysis, HLA-associated TCR beta chains were found to be more clonally expanded and to have lower generation probabilities than equally common non-associated chains. According to the authors, the approach could potentially be generalized to other disease states and immunological phenotypes.

The sequencing sample was made of PBMCs. The sequence links TRBV29-1 to TRBJ2-5, and 8 junction bases match TRBD2. This receptor was taken from a man aged 50-60 years in good health and CMV-seropositive. The CDR3 corresponds to CSWRGAKTQYF. The DNA sequence follows: TGCAGCTGGCGGGGGGCGAAGACCCAGTACTTC.